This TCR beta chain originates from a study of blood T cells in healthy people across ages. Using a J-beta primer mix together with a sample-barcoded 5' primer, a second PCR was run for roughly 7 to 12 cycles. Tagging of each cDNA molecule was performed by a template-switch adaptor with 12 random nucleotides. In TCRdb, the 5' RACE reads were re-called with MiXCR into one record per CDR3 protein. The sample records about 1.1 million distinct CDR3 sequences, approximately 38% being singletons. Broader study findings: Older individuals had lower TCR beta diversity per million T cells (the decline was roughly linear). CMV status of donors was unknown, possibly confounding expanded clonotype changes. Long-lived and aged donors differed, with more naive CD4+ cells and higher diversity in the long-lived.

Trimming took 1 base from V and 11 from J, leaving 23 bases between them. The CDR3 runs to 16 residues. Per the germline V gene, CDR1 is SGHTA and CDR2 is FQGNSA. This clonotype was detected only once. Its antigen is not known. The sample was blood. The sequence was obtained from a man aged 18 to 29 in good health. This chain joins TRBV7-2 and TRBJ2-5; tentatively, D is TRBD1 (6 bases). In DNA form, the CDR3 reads TGTGCCAGCAGCTTAGGTGGTGGACAGATCTACAATGAGCAGTACTTC. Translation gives CASSLGGGQIYNEQYF.